The rows below give T cell receptor beta chains drawn from one sample of a study of blood T cell repertoires in COVID-19. Here immunoSEQ multiplex PCR was the method, and the copy in TCRdb shows in-frame clones only, minus some. This sample yields some 96,000 clones, of which roughly nine tenths are seen a single time; approximately 10% belongs to the top ten. Sequenced material: peripheral blood. These receptors were obtained from a man aged 45-65 years with acute or convalescent COVID-19. Each CDR3 is given with its conserved first and last residue. The order of the fields is J gene, clone size, D gene, V gene, CDR3 protein, CDR3 DNA. The D gene is left open where the match is weak. A row's size may be missing; if present it is once, few, many or a size class.

>TRBJ2-1|NA|NA|TRBV7-9
CASASKHRINSYNEQFF
TGTGCCAGCGCCTCCAAGCACCGAATTAACTCCTACAATGAGCAGTTCTTC
>TRBJ2-7|NA|TRBD1|TRBV5-1
CASSLGGTVTYEQYF
TGCGCCAGCAGCTTGGGTGGGACAGTTACCTACGAGCAGTACTTC
>TRBJ2-5|NA|NA|TRBV12-3/TRBV12-4
CASNSGTQETQYF
TGTGCCAGCAATTCGGGAACCCAAGAGACCCAGTACTTC
>TRBJ2-2|NA|TRBD2|TRBV7-6
CASSIDLAGPTGELFF
TGTGCCAGCAGCATTGACCTAGCGGGTCCCACCGGGGAGCTGTTTTTT
>TRBJ2-7|NA|TRBD2|TRBV11-2
CASSPLSGRAPYEQYF
TGTGCCAGCAGCCCACTTAGCGGGAGAGCACCCTACGAGCAGTACTTC
>TRBJ1-2|NA|TRBD1|TRBV11-2
CASSLDPRGIAYGYTF
TGTGCCAGCAGCTTGGATCCCAGGGGGATTGCCTATGGCTACACCTTC
>TRBJ2-3|NA|TRBD2|TRBV19
CASSNLAGVTDTQYF
TGTGCCAGTAGCAATCTAGCGGGAGTAACAGATACGCAGTATTTT
>TRBJ2-7|NA|TRBD2|TRBV7-6
CASSLGTSQTTAEQYF
TGTGCCAGCAGCCTAGGGACTAGCCAAACTACGGCCGAGCAGTACTTC
>TRBJ1-5|NA|NA|TRBV19
CASSPPGQRNQPQHF
TGTGCCAGTTCACCCCCCGGACAGCGCAATCAGCCCCAGCATTTT
>TRBJ2-5|NA|NA|TRBV24-1
CATSDGQQETQYF
TGTGCCACCAGTGATGGTCAGCAAGAGACCCAGTACTTC
>TRBJ2-2|NA|NA|TRBV11-2
CASSPVERELFF
TGTGCCAGCAGCCCTGTGGAGCGGGAGCTGTTTTTT
>TRBJ1-2|NA|NA|TRBV13
CASSSVANYGYTF
TGTGCCAGCAGCTCCGTAGCTAACTATGGCTACACCTTC
>TRBJ2-5|NA|TRBD1|TRBV11-2
CASSLARGTVQETQYF
TGTGCCAGCAGCTTAGCCAGAGGGACAGTTCAAGAGACCCAGTACTTC
>TRBJ1-5|NA|TRBD1|TRBV24-1
CATSDSGQGGINQPQHF
TGTGCCACCAGTGATTCGGGACAGGGAGGCATCAATCAGCCCCAGCATTTT
>TRBJ1-1|NA|NA|TRBV7-8
CASSPHLQNTEAFF
TGTGCCAGCAGCCCCCACCTACAGAATACTGAAGCTTTCTTT
>TRBJ2-1|NA|TRBD2|TRBV5-6
CASSSLAGGSYNEQFF
TGTGCCAGCAGCTCTCTAGCGGGAGGCTCCTACAATGAGCAGTTCTTC
>TRBJ2-1|NA|NA|TRBV27
CASSKSGTYLMNEQFF
TGTGCCAGCAGCAAATCCGGGACATATCTTATGAATGAGCAGTTCTTC
>TRBJ2-5|NA|NA|TRBV9
CASSVGGAVRETQYF
TGTGCCAGCAGCGTAGGGGGCGCGGTACGAGAGACCCAGTACTTC
>TRBJ1-5|NA|TRBD1|TRBV6-4
CASSTGGNQPQHF
TGTGCCAGCTCAACAGGGGGTAATCAGCCCCAGCATTTT
>TRBJ2-3|few|NA|TRBV1
CTSSFRLAVTDTQYF
TGCACCAGCAGCTTCCGACTAGCGGTCACAGATACGCAGTATTTT
>TRBJ1-6|NA|NA|TRBV5-8
CASSRIRGEGAPLHF
TGTGCCAGCAGCCGCATTCGTGGAGAAGGAGCACCCCTCCACTTT
>TRBJ1-1|few|TRBD1|TRBV29-1
CSARTGSGSEAFF
TGCAGCGCCCGGACAGGCTCCGGGTCTGAAGCTTTCTTT
>TRBJ1-2|NA|NA|TRBV21-1
CASPRTGCRYGYTF
TGTGCCAGTCCGCGGACAGGGTGTAGATATGGCTACACCTTC
>TRBJ1-2|NA|TRBD1|TRBV4-1
CASSHFGTGGGGYTF
TGCGCCAGCAGCCATTTTGGGACAGGGGGCGGTGGCTACACCTTC
>TRBJ1-1|NA|TRBD1|TRBV6-5
CASSSGQGTEAFF
TGTGCCAGCAGTTCGGGACAGGGAACTGAAGCTTTCTTT
>TRBJ1-1|NA|NA|TRBV9
CASSVPGVVTEAFF
TGTGCCAGCAGCGTCCCCGGGGTCGTCACTGAAGCTTTCTTT
>TRBJ1-5|NA|NA|TRBV6-5
CASSSGQFSNQPQHF
TGTGCCAGCTCCTCGGGACAATTCAGCAATCAGCCCCAGCATTTT
>TRBJ1-2|once|TRBD1|TRBV5-4
CASSPETGGVYGYTF
TGTGCCAGCAGCCCGGAAACAGGGGGCGTCTATGGCTACACCTTC
>TRBJ2-7|NA|NA|TRBV10-1
CASSRDWRDEQYF
TGCGCCAGCAGCCGGGACTGGAGAGACGAGCAGTACTTC
>TRBJ1-1|once|TRBD1|TRBV4-1
CASSQATGGYTEAFF
TGCGCCAGCAGCCAAGCGACAGGGGGATATACTGAAGCTTTCTTT
>TRBJ2-5|NA|TRBD2|TRBV2
CASGVAGGRETQYF
TGTGCCAGCGGCGTAGCGGGAGGACGAGAGACCCAGTACTTC
>TRBJ2-7|NA|NA|TRBV6-6
CASSHITGTPPREQYF
TGTGCCAGCAGCCACATTACAGGTACCCCACCTCGCGAGCAGTACTTC
>TRBJ2-5|NA|TRBD1|TRBV19
CASSTVDRATQYF
TGTGCCAGTAGTACCGTGGACAGGGCGACCCAGTACTTC
>TRBJ2-1|NA|NA|TRBV5-1
CASSLGSVRSYNEQFF
TGCGCCAGCAGCCTCGGGTCGGTTCGCTCCTACAATGAGCAGTTCTTC
>TRBJ2-1|NA|NA|TRBV28
CATAGGSTASYNEQFF
TGTGCCACCGCTGGCGGGTCTACCGCCTCCTACAATGAGCAGTTCTTC
>TRBJ1-1|NA|TRBD1|TRBV11-3
CASSLRGQGSEAFF
TGTGCCAGCAGCTTGAGGGGGCAAGGATCTGAAGCTTTCTTT
>TRBJ1-1|NA|NA|TRBV3-1/TRBV3-2
CASRHFDRNTEAFF
TGTGCCAGCAGACACTTTGACAGAAACACTGAAGCTTTCTTT
>TRBJ1-4|NA|TRBD1|TRBV27
CASSWGQTNEKLFF
TGTGCCAGCAGTTGGGGACAGACTAATGAAAAACTGTTTTTT
>TRBJ2-7|NA|NA|TRBV30
CAWRSLAYEQYF
TGTGCCTGGAGATCACTAGCTTACGAGCAGTACTTC
>TRBJ2-7|once|TRBD2|TRBV11-3
CASSLAVTSGDSYEQYF
TGTGCCAGCAGCTTAGCCGTAACTAGCGGGGACTCCTACGAGCAGTACTTC
>TRBJ2-2|NA|NA|TRBV3-1/TRBV3-2
CASSQVRPGIMVGELFF
TGTGCCAGCAGCCAAGTTCGGCCAGGGATTATGGTCGGGGAGCTGTTTTTT